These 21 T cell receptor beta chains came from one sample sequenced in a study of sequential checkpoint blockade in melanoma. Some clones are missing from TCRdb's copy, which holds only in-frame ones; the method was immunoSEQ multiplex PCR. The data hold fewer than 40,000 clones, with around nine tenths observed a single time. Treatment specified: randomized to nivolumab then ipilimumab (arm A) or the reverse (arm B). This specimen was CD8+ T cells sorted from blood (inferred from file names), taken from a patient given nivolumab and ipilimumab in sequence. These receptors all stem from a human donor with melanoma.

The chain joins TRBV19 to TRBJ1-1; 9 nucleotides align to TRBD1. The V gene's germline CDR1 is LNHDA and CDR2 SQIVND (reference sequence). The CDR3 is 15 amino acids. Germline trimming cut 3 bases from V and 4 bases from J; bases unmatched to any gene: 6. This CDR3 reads CASSIQDRGITEAFF. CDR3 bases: TGTGCCAGTAGTATCCAGGACAGGGGAATCACTGAAGCTTTCTTT. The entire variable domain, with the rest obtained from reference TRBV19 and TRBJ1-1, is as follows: DGGITQSPKYLFRKEGQNVTLSCEQNLNHDAMYWYRQDPGQGLRLIYYSQIVNDFQKGDIAEGYSVSREKKESFPLTVTSAQKNPTAFYLCASSIQDRGITEAFFGQGTRLTVV.

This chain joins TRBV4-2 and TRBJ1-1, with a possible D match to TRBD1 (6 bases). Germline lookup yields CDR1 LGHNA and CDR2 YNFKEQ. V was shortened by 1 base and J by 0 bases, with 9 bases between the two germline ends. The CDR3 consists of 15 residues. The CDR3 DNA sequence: TGTGCCAGCAGCCAAGTAGGACAGATGAACACTGAAGCTTTCTTT. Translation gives CASSQVGQMNTEAFF.

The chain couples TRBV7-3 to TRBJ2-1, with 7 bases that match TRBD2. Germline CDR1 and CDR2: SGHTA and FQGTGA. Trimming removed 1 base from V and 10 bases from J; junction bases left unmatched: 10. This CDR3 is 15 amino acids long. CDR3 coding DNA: TGTGCCAGCAGCTTAAGGGCGGGAGTATTTTACGAGCAGTTCTTC. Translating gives CASSLRAGVFYEQFF.

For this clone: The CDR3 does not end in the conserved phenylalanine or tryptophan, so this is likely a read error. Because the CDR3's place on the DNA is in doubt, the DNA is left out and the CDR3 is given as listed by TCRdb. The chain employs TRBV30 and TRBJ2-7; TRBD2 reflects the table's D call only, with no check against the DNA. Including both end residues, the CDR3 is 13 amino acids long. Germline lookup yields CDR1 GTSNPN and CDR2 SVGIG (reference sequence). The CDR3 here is CAYGGGTSGRWFL.

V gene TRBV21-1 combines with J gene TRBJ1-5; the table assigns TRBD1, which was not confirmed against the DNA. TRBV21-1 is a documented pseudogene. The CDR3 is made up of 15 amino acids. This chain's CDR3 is CASRRQGRGNQPQHF. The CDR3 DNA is TGTGCCAGCAGGAGACAGGGGAGGGGCAATCAGCCCCAGCATTTT.

The DNA for the CDR3 is TGTGCCAGCAGTTACCCGACTGGCGCGAACACCGGGGAGCTGTTTTTT. This codes for CASSYPTGANTGELFF. This chain links TRBV6-5 with TRBJ2-2; D is ambiguous. Germline values: CDR1 MNHEY, CDR2 SVGAGI. The length of the CDR3 is 16 residues. Trimming pared 2 bases from V and 0 bases from J, leaving 10 bases between.

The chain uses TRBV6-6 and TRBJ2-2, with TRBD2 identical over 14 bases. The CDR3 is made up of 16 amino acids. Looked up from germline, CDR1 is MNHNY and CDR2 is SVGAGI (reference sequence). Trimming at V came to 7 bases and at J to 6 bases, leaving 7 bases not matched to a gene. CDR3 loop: CASKGTSGSWAGELFF. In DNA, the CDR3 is TGTGCCAGCAAGGGGACTAGCGGGAGCTGGGCCGGGGAGCTGTTTTTT.

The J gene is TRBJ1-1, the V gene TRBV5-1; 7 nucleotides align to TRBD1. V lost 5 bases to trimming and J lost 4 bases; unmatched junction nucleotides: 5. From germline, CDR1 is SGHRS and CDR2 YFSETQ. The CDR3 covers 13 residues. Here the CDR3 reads CASSLTGVTEAFF. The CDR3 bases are TGCGCCAGCAGTTTAACAGGGGTCACTGAAGCTTTCTTT.

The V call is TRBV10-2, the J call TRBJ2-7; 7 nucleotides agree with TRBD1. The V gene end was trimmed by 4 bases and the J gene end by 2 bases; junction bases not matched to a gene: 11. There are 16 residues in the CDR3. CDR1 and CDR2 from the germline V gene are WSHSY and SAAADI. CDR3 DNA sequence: TGCGCCAGCAGTGTCAGTTTCGGGCAGGGGGCCTACGAGCAGTACTTC. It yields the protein CASSVSFGQGAYEQYF.

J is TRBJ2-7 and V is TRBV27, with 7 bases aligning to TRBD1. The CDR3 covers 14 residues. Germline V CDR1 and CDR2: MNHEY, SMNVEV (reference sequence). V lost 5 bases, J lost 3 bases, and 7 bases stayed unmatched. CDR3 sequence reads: CASSQPTGLYEQYF. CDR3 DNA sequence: TGTGCCAGCAGTCAACCGACAGGGCTCTACGAGCAGTACTTC.

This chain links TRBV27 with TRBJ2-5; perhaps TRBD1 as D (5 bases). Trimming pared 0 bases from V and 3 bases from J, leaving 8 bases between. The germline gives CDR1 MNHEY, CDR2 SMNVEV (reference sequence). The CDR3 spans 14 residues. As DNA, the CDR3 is TGTGCCAGCAGTTTATCGACAGTGGAAGAGACCCAGTACTTC. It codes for CASSLSTVEETQYF.

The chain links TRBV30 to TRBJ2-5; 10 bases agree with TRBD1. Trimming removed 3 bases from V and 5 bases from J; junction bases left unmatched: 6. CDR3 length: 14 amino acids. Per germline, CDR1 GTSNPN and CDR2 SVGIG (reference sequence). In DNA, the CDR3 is TGTGCCTGGAGCCTAGGACAGGGGGGTGAGACCCAGTACTTC. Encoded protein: CAWSLGQGGETQYF.

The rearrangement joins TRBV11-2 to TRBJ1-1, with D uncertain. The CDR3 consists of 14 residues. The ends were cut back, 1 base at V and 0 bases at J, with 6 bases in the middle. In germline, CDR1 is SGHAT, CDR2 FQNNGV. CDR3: CASSLVYLNTEAFF. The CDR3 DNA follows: TGTGCCAGCAGCTTAGTCTATCTGAACACTGAAGCTTTCTTT.

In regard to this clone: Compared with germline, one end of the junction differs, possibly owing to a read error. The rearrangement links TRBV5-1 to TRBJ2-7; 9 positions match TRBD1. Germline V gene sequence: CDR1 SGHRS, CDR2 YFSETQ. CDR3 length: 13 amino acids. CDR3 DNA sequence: TGCGCCAGCAGCTTGGGGACAGGGGAACGCATCCTCTTC. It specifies CASSLGTGERILF.

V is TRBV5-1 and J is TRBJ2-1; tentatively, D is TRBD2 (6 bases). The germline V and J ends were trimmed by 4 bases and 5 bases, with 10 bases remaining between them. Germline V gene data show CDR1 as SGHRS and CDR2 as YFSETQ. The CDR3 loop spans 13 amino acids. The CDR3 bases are TGCGCCAGCAGCACGGGAGTTAACAATGAGCAGTTCTTC. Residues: CASSTGVNNEQFF.

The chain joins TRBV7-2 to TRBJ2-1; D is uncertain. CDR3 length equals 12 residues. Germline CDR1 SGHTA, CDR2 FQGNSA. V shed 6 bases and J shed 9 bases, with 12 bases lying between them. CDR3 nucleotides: TGTGCCAGCAGACCCCCTAGTCCTGAGCAGTTCTTC. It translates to CASRPPSPEQFF. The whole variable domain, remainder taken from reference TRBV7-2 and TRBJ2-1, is GAGVSQSPSNKVTEKGKDVELRCDPISGHTALYWYRQSLGQGLEFLIYFQGNSAPDKSGLPSDRFSAERTGGSVSTLTIQRTQQEDSAVYLCASRPPSPEQFFGPGTRLTVL.

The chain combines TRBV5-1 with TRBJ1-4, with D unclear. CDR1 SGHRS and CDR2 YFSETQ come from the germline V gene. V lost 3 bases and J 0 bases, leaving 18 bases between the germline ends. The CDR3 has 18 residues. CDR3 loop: CASSSEWRARATNEKLFF. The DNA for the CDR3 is TGCGCCAGCAGCTCGGAATGGAGGGCTAGGGCAACTAATGAAAAACTGTTTTTT. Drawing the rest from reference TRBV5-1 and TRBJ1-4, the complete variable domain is KAGVTQTPRYLIKTRGQQVTLSCSPISGHRSVSWYQQTPGQGLQFLFEYFSETQRNKGNFPGRFSGRQFSNSRSEMNVSTLELGDSALYLCASSSEWRARATNEKLFFGSGTQLSVL.

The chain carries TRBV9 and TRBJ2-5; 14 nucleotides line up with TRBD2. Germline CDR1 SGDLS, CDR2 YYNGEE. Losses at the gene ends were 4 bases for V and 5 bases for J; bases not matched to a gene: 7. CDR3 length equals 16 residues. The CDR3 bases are TGTGCCAGCAGCCCGGGACTAGCGGGAGTGTGGGAGACCCAGTACTTC. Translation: CASSPGLAGVWETQYF.

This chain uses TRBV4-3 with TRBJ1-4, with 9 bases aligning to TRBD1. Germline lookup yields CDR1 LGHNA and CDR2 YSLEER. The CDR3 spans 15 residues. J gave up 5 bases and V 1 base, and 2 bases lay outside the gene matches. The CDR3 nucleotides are TGCGCCAGCAGCCAAGGGACAGGGGAAAATGAAAAACTGTTTTTT. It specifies CASSQGTGENEKLFF.

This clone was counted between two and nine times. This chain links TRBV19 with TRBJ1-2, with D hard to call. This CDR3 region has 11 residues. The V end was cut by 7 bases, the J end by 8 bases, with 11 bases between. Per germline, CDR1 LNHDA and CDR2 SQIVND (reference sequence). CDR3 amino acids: CASMGGLGYTF. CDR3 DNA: TGTGCCAGTATGGGTGGACTCGGCTACACCTTC. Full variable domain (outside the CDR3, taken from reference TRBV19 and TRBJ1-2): DGGITQSPKYLFRKEGQNVTLSCEQNLNHDAMYWYRQDPGQGLRLIYYSQIVNDFQKGDIAEGYSVSREKKESFPLTVTSAQKNPTAFYLCASMGGLGYTFGSGTRLTVV.

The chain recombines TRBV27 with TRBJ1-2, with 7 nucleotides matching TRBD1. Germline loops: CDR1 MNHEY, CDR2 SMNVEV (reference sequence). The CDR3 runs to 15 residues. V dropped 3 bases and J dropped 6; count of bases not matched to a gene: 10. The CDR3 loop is CASSFRTGSPHGYTF. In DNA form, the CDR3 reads TGTGCCAGCAGTTTCCGGACAGGTAGCCCTCATGGCTACACCTTC.